One T cell receptor beta chain is described in this entry. These data come from a study of T cell changes during pregnancy in multiple sclerosis. The CDR3 is 17 residues long. V was pared by 5 bases and J by 0 bases, with 18 bases between. The germline gives CDR1 LGHNA, CDR2 YNFKEQ. Sequencing used immunoSEQ multiplex PCR; TCRdb keeps in-frame clones, though not all of them. The sample lists under 85,000 clones, more than 90% occurring once. Sequenced here: CD4+ T cells from peripheral blood mononuclear cells, sampled before pregnancy. V gene TRBV4-2 combines with J gene TRBJ2-3; D may be TRBD2 (6 bases). The sequence came from a female donor with multiple sclerosis, enrolled in a pregnancy study. DNA of the CDR3: TGTGCCAGCAGCTTAAAAGCGGGTAAGACTAGCACAGATACGCAGTATTTT. This sequence encodes CASSLKAGKTSTDTQYF.